The 30 T cell receptor beta chains presented below share a single source sample, sequenced in a study of CD8+ T cells in alopecia areata. Regarding treatment: oral pan-JAK inhibitor, 5-10 mg twice daily. Sequencing relied on a cDNA template that was reverse transcribed from extracted RNA. Assay used: immunoSEQ multiplex PCR; TCRdb lists only in-frame clones, some missing. Among under 250,000 clones listed, approximately 65% were seen once. The starting material was CD4+ T cells sorted from blood, obtained around week 42, from a patient treated with tofacitinib. The receptors originated from a human donor with alopecia areata.

The rearrangement links TRBV9 to TRBJ1-5; D unclear. Trimming stripped 0 bases from V and 5 bases from J, with 6 bases between. The CDR3 spans 13 residues. Germline values: CDR1 SGDLS, CDR2 YYNGEE. The CDR3 region has the DNA TGTGCCAGCAGCGTAGCCCCCGATCAGCCCCAGCATTTT. Protein sequence: CASSVAPDQPQHF.

The chain carries TRBV29-1 and TRBJ2-5; unclear D gene. CDR1 and CDR2 (germline): SQVTM, ANQGSEA. The CDR3 runs 12 residues. V was shortened by 4 bases and J by 3 bases, with 9 bases between the two germline ends. CDR3 sequence (DNA): TGCAGCGTTGGTCTTCTGGAAGAGACCCAGTACTTC. Translated: CSVGLLEETQYF.

The chain recombines TRBV30 with TRBJ1-5, with 7 nucleotides matching TRBD1. CDR3 length equals 15 residues. CDR1 is GTSNPN, CDR2 SVGIG, per germline (reference sequence). With V trimmed by 4 bases and J by 7 bases, 13 bases remained unmatched. The CDR3 bases are TGTGCCTGGACGGGGCCAGGGGGAGTTCAACAGCCCCAGCATTTT. Translation: CAWTGPGGVQQPQHF.

This rearrangement joins TRBV9 to TRBJ2-4; perhaps TRBD1 as D (5 bases). V lost 0 bases, J lost 6 bases, and 10 bases lay in between. From germline, CDR1 is SGDLS and CDR2 YYNGEE. This CDR3 contains 14 residues. CDR3 coding DNA: TGTGCCAGCAGCGTAGCAGGGAAGGGAAACATTCAGTACTTC. Amino acid sequence: CASSVAGKGNIQYF.

V and J are TRBV29-1 and TRBJ2-5, with D possibly TRBD1 on 5 matching bases. Germline-derived CDR1 and CDR2 are SQVTM and ANQGSEA. Trimming shortened V by 3 bases and J by 5 bases, and 10 bases separated the two germline ends. The CDR3 contains 12 residues. CDR3 DNA sequence: TGCAGCGTTGACGCAGGGATGGAGACCCAGTACTTC. Translated, it gives CSVDAGMETQYF.

This clone was counted between two and nine times. Within the sample, other DNA sequences also encode this same CDR3. V is TRBV9 and J is TRBJ1-1; D is uncertain. V dropped 0 bases and J dropped 1 base, with 4 bases sitting between them. Per the germline V gene, CDR1 is SGDLS and CDR2 is YYNGEE. This CDR3 has 13 residues. DNA for the CDR3: TGTGCCAGCAGCGTAGCACAGAACACTGAAGCTTTCTTT. It encodes CASSVAQNTEAFF. Based on the CDR3 plus reference TRBV9 and TRBJ1-1, the full variable domain is DSGVTQTPKHLITATGQRVTLRCSPRSGDLSVYWYQQSLDQGLQFLIQYYNGEERAKGNILERFSAQQFPDLHSELNLSSLELGDSALYFCASSVAQNTEAFFGQGTRLTVV.

In the case of this clone: Within the sample, other DNA sequences also encode this same CDR3. V gene TRBV15 combines with J gene TRBJ2-5; D gene unclear. Trimming shortened V by 1 base and J by 5 bases, and 5 bases separated the two germline ends. The CDR3 runs to 12 residues. CDR1 is LNHNV, CDR2 YYDKDF, per germline (reference sequence). For the CDR3, the DNA is TGTGCCACCAGCAGAGCCGGGGAGACCCAGTACTTC. Amino acid sequence: CATSRAGETQYF.

Ten or more counts support this clone. This chain connects TRBV25-1 to TRBJ2-7; the D is unclear. Germline CDR1 is MGHDK and CDR2 is SYGVNS. This CDR3 has 11 amino acids. Trimming took off 6 bases at V and 6 bases at J, with 9 bases between the two ends. The DNA for the CDR3 is TGTGCCAGCAGATCTTCCACCGAGCAGTACTTC. Its translation: CASRSSTEQYF.

This clone has a handful of counts. The V gene is TRBV30, the J gene TRBJ1-1; possible D gene TRBD1, 5 bases. CDR1 GTSNPN and CDR2 SVGIG come from the germline V gene (reference sequence). This CDR3 is built from 12 residues. The V end lost 2 bases, the J end lost 4 bases, and 8 bases lay between the germline ends. CDR3 nucleotides: TGTGCCTGGAGTCCCGGGGGCACTGAAGCTTTCTTT. This codes for CAWSPGGTEAFF. Full variable domain (rest looked up from reference TRBV30 and TRBJ1-1): SQTIHQWPATLVQPVGSPLSLECTVEGTSNPNLYWYRQAAGRGLQLLFYSVGIGQISSEVPQNLSASRPQDRQFILSSKKLLLSDSGFYLCAWSPGGTEAFFGQGTRLTVV.

The V gene is TRBV4-3, the J gene TRBJ1-5; D is undetermined. V shed 0 bases and J shed 2 bases, with 14 bases lying between them. The CDR3 is 17 residues long. In germline, CDR1 is LGHNA, CDR2 YSLEER. The CDR3 loop reads CASSQELLGMGNQPQHF. Written as DNA, the CDR3 is TGCGCCAGCAGCCAAGAATTGTTGGGGATGGGCAATCAGCCCCAGCATTTT.

The chain has TRBV7-2 and TRBJ2-3; the D gene could be TRBD1 or TRBD2 (5 bases each). The germline V gene encodes CDR1 SGHTA and CDR2 FQGNSA. CDR3 length equals 14 residues. The V end was cut by 3 bases, the J end by 5 bases, with 12 bases between. Written as DNA, the CDR3 is TGTGCCAGCAGCTTGCGCAGGGCGGGAGATACGCAGTATTTT. The encoded protein is CASSLRRAGDTQYF.

This clone was seen a single time. The genes are TRBV20-1 and TRBJ1-2; a weak D match, TRBD1 (5 bases). V lost 6 bases to trimming and J lost 7 bases, with 12 bases between them. The V gene's germline CDR1 is DFQATT and CDR2 SNEGSKA (reference sequence). The CDR3 has 11 amino acids. DNA of the CDR3: TGCAGTGCCAGGGCGGGGGGTGGCTACACCTTC. Amino acids: CSARAGGGYTF.

The CDR3 here is CASSLAPRQGMQYF. As DNA, the CDR3 is TGTGCCAGCAGCTTAGCCCCAAGACAGGGTATGCAGTATTTT. This chain joins TRBV7-6 and TRBJ2-3, with 7 bases that match TRBD1. CDR1 and CDR2 from the germline V gene are SGHVS and FNYEAQ. This CDR3 has 14 residues. With V trimmed by 0 bases and J by 11 bases, 8 bases remained unmatched.

The V gene is TRBV6-6, the J gene TRBJ2-2; 8 bases are a match to TRBD2. The germline V gene has CDR1 MNHNY and CDR2 SVGAGI (reference sequence). Trimming removed 8 bases from V and 2 bases from J; junction bases left unmatched: 1. The length of the CDR3 is 13 residues. The CDR3 sequence is CASRGGNTGELFF. The CDR3 bases are TGTGCCAGCCGGGGGGGCAACACCGGGGAGCTGTTTTTT.

The chain has TRBV25-1 and TRBJ2-5; 7 bases are a match to TRBD1. Losses at the gene ends were 1 base for V and 6 bases for J; bases not matched to a gene: 8. The CDR3 spans 15 residues. CDR1 and CDR2 from the germline V gene are MGHDK and SYGVNS. CDR3 nucleotide sequence: TGTGCCAGCAGTGAATCCAGGGGGAAAGGGCAGACCCAGTACTTC. This encodes CASSESRGKGQTQYF. Looking up the rest from reference TRBV25-1 and TRBJ2-5 gives the full variable domain: EADIYQTPRYLVIGTGKKITLECSQTMGHDKMYWYQQDPGMELHLIHYSYGVNSTEKGDLSSESTVSRIRTEHFPLTLESARPSHTSQYLCASSESRGKGQTQYFGPGTRLLVL.

The chain carries TRBV6-5 and TRBJ2-3; D is perhaps TRBD1 (5 bases). The V and J ends lost 5 bases and 5 bases respectively, with 11 bases between them. Per germline, CDR1 MNHEY and CDR2 SVGAGI. This CDR3 comprises 13 residues. This chain's CDR3 is CASSGAPQDTQYF. In DNA, the CDR3 is TGTGCCAGCAGTGGGGCCCCACAAGATACGCAGTATTTT.

This sequence joins TRBV29-1 and TRBJ1-3, with TRBD1 as a possible D gene (6 bases). V lost 0 bases and J 1 base, leaving 13 bases between the germline ends. The germline V gene has CDR1 SQVTM and CDR2 ANQGSEA. This CDR3 has 16 amino acids. The CDR3 DNA follows: TGCAGCGTTGAAGATTTTTATGGACAGTCTGGAAACACCATATATTTT. As protein: CSVEDFYGQSGNTIYF.

The chain employs TRBV11-3 and TRBJ1-2, with D tentatively TRBD1 (6 bases). The CDR3 contains 13 residues. Trimming cost V 10 bases and J 6 bases, with 18 bases left between them. The germline V gene has CDR1 SGHNT and CDR2 YENEEA. The CDR3 spells CATSGGLGHGYTF. The DNA of the CDR3 is TGTGCCACCTCCGGGGGCTTAGGTCATGGCTACACCTTC.

The chain joins TRBV5-1 to TRBJ2-2; the D is unclear. This CDR3 is built from 16 residues. The V gene's germline CDR1 is SGHRS and CDR2 YFSETQ. Trimming stripped 0 bases from V and 2 bases from J, with 11 bases between. Here the CDR3 reads CASSLGSTVNTGELFF. CDR3 nucleotides: TGCGCCAGCAGCTTGGGCTCAACAGTTAACACCGGGGAGCTGTTTTTT.

This clone occurred a few times. The same CDR3 is also encoded by other DNA sequences in this sample. The chain uses TRBV5-6 and TRBJ2-7; unclear D gene. CDR1 and CDR2 from the germline V gene are SGHDT and YYEEEE. The V end lost 2 bases, the J end lost 1 base, and 10 bases lay between the germline ends. The CDR3 extends over 14 amino acids. This CDR3 is CASSLATLSYEQYF. The DNA for the CDR3 is TGTGCCAGCAGCTTAGCCACGTTGTCCTACGAGCAGTACTTC.

The chain combines TRBV4-1 with TRBJ2-3, with D perhaps TRBD2 (6 bases). CDR3 size: 14 residues. Germline V gene lookup returns CDR1 MGHRA and CDR2 YSYEKL. The V end was cut by 4 bases, the J end by 0 bases, with 8 bases between. The CDR3 region is CASSRDFSTDTQYF. The DNA of the CDR3 is TGCGCCAGCAGCCGGGACTTCAGCACAGATACGCAGTATTTT.

The chain combines TRBV5-1 with TRBJ2-7, with D perhaps being TRBD1 or TRBD2 (6 bases each). Germline assignment: CDR1 SGHRS and CDR2 YFSETQ. The CDR3 length is 15 residues. V shed 2 bases and J shed 3 bases, with 15 bases lying between them. CDR3 sequence (DNA): TGCGCCAGCAGCTTATTGCAGGGGAGGAACTACGAGCAGTACTTC. This encodes CASSLLQGRNYEQYF.

The rearrangement joins TRBV14 to TRBJ2-1; D remains unclear. The CDR3 contains 16 residues. The V and J ends lost 0 bases and 0 bases respectively, with 9 bases between them. The germline gives CDR1 SGHDN, CDR2 FVKESK. This chain's CDR3 is CASSQDKGGSYNEQFF. The DNA for the CDR3 is TGTGCCAGCAGCCAAGATAAAGGCGGCTCCTACAATGAGCAGTTCTTC.

This clone was detected a few times. The rearrangement links TRBV5-1 to TRBJ1-2, with no clear D. V gave up 1 base and J gave up 7 bases, with 11 bases separating them. The CDR3 runs 13 residues. Germline loops: CDR1 SGHRS, CDR2 YFSETQ. The CDR3 spells CASSLTADRGYTF. In DNA form, the CDR3 reads TGCGCCAGCAGCTTGACGGCGGATCGTGGCTACACCTTC.

This clone was counted a few times. The CDR3 region is CAWSGWTGGSYEQYF. The CDR3 DNA reads as TGTGCCTGGAGTGGGTGGACAGGGGGATCCTACGAGCAGTACTTC. The V call is TRBV30, the J call TRBJ2-7, with 10 bases lining up with TRBD1. CDR3 length equals 15 residues. V dropped 1 base and J dropped 1; count of bases not matched to a gene: 4. The germline V gene encodes CDR1 GTSNPN and CDR2 SVGIG (reference sequence).

DNA for the CDR3: TGCAGCGTTGGGAGTCAGATGAACACTGAAGCTTTCTTT. It codes for CSVGSQMNTEAFF. V gene TRBV29-1 combines with J gene TRBJ1-1, with no clear D. Trimming took off 4 bases at V and 0 bases at J, with 9 bases between the two ends. The V gene's germline CDR1 is SQVTM and CDR2 ANQGSEA. The CDR3 loop spans 13 amino acids.

The chain has TRBV6-1 and TRBJ2-7, with 10 bases fitting TRBD1. Per germline, CDR1 MNHNS and CDR2 SASEGT. The CDR3 loop spans 14 amino acids. V shed 5 bases and J 3 bases; nucleotides not matched to a gene: 4. In DNA form, the CDR3 reads TGTGCCAGCAGTTTGGGACAGGGGCGCTACGAGCAGTACTTC. Translation: CASSLGQGRYEQYF.

This sequence joins TRBV5-1 and TRBJ2-7; D is possibly TRBD2 (6 bases). V lost 5 bases to trimming and J lost 2 bases, with 14 bases between them. Germline values: CDR1 SGHRS, CDR2 YFSETQ. The CDR3 has 14 residues. Here the CDR3 DNA reads TGCGCCAGCAGACCCGCGGACTACACCTACGAGCAGTACTTC. Amino acids: CASRPADYTYEQYF.

This sequence joins TRBV7-9 and TRBJ2-7; TRBD2 aligns across 15 bases. Per germline, CDR1 SEHNR and CDR2 FQNEAQ (reference sequence). The trim removed 4 bases at V and 6 bases at J, leaving 10 bases unmatched. The CDR3 contains 17 residues. The CDR3 nucleotides read TGTGCCAGCAGCTCCCTAGGACTAGCGGGGGGGCTAGGCGAGCAGTACTTC. It encodes CASSSLGLAGGLGEQYF.

This clone was seen a handful of times. The chain has TRBV11-2 and TRBJ2-1, with D possibly TRBD2 on 6 matching bases. V lost 5 bases to trimming and J lost 7 bases, with 9 bases between them. The CDR3 sequence is 12 residues long. Germline CDR1 and CDR2: SGHAT and FQNNGV. CDR3 bases: TGTGCCAGCAGCATGACTAGGAATGAGCAGTTCTTC. As protein: CASSMTRNEQFF.